This T cell receptor (beta chain) was recorded in a study of blood T cell repertoires in COVID-19. Produced via immunoSEQ multiplex PCR; TCRdb's table is partial and in-frame only. This table holds some 250,000 clones, about 86% found once. The CDR3 contains 17 residues. Unmatched junction bases numbered 7, after V lost 3 bases and J lost 8 bases. CDR1 and CDR2 from the germline V gene are LNHNV and YYDKDF (reference sequence). Sequenced material: peripheral blood. The chain joins TRBV15 to TRBJ2-1; 16 bases map to TRBD2. The source is a young man with active or convalescent COVID-19. The CDR3: CATSREGLAGGLYEQFF. The DNA for the CDR3 is TGTGCCACCAGCAGGGAGGGACTAGCGGGGGGGTTATATGAGCAGTTCTTC.